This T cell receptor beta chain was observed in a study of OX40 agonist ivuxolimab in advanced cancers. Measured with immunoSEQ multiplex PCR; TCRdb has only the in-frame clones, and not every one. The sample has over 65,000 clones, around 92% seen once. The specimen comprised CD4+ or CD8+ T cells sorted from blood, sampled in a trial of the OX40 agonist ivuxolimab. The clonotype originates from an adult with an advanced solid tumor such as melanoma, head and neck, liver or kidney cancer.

The CDR3 DNA sequence: TGTGCCAGCAGTTTAATCTCGTTGGCAGGGCCAAATCAGCCCCAGCATTTT. This translates into CASSLISLAGPNQPQHF. The chain recombines TRBV28 with TRBJ1-5, with D maybe TRBD1 (5 bases). Per the germline V gene, CDR1 is MDHEN and CDR2 is SYDVKM. The CDR3 spans 17 residues. Trimming shortened V by 2 bases and J by 4 bases, and 18 bases separated the two germline ends.